These 5 T cell receptor beta chains originate from one sample sequenced in a study of T cells in Graves' hyperthyroidism and ophthalmopathy. RNA transcripts gave rise to amplified TCR beta CDR3 regions. The TCR CDR3 first-round RT-PCR relied on the HTBI primer set. Each CDR3 protein is one row after TCRdb ran MiXCR on the multiplex PCR reads. Among a few hundred thousand distinct CDR3 sequences listed, 15% to 18% were seen once. Sequenced sample: blood. These receptors were collected from a woman under 40 with Graves' hyperthyroidism.

This clonotype was counted many times. This chain links TRBV28 with TRBJ1-2, with 7 nucleotides matching TRBD1. This CDR3 has 12 amino acids. Looked up from germline, CDR1 is MDHEN and CDR2 is SYDVKM. V trimming: 7 bases; J trimming: 7 bases; junction bases outside the gene matches: 6. This chain's CDR3 is CASTDRVLGYTF. DNA of the CDR3: TGTGCCAGCACCGACAGGGTCCTTGGCTACACCTTC.

This clonotype was counted between two and nine times. This rearrangement joins TRBV5-4 to TRBJ2-5, with 7 bases lining up with TRBD1. The CDR3 sequence is 14 residues long. With 3 bases clipped from V and 3 bases from J, the junction kept 5 bases outside the gene matches. CDR1 is SGHNT and CDR2 is YYREEE in the germline V gene (reference sequence). CDR3 protein: CASSYNRGEETQYF. CDR3 bases: TGTGCCAGCAGCTATAACAGGGGAGAAGAGACCCAGTACTTC.

This clonotype was counted many times. The chain is built from TRBV20-1 and TRBJ2-1; weak D call: TRBD2 (6 bases). This CDR3 is 16 amino acids long. In germline, CDR1 is DFQATT, CDR2 SNEGSKA (reference sequence). Trimming cost V 3 bases and J 3 bases, with 18 bases left between them. CDR3 nucleotides: TGCAGTGCTAGTGGGTCCAGCGGGCCCCTCTACAATGAGCAGTTCTTC. Amino acids: CSASGSSGPLYNEQFF.

This clonotype was recorded once. The V gene is TRBV30, the J gene TRBJ2-3, with D uncertain. The CDR3 covers 15 residues. The V and J ends lost 0 bases and 3 bases respectively, with 13 bases between them. Germline CDR1 is GTSNPN and CDR2 is SVGIG (reference sequence). The CDR3 DNA sequence: TGTGCCTGGAGTGTACTTGGCGGCAGGACAGATACGCAGTATTTT. Translating it yields CAWSVLGGRTDTQYF.

This clonotype was detected ten times or more. This chain links TRBV5-5 with TRBJ2-1; the match to TRBD1 covers 11 bases. Losses at the gene ends were 0 bases for V and 8 bases for J; bases not matched to a gene: 7. CDR3 length: 16 amino acids. Germline V gene sequence: CDR1 SGHKS, CDR2 YYEKEE (reference sequence). The chain's CDR3 is CASSLVGDRGKYEQFF. The CDR3 bases are TGTGCCAGCAGCTTGGTAGGGGACAGGGGGAAGTATGAGCAGTTCTTC.